Listed below are T cell receptor beta chains from one sample, sequenced in a study of blood T cell repertoires in COVID-19. Here immunoSEQ multiplex PCR was the method, and the copy in TCRdb shows in-frame clones only, minus some. The sample carries 250,000 to 400,000 clones, roughly 85% recorded once. Sequenced sample: PBMCs or T cells enriched from blood (not recorded which). The source is a woman aged 30 to 39 who had been exposed to COVID-19. The CDR3 runs from the conserved cysteine through the conserved F or W. The order of the fields is CDR3 protein, V gene, J gene.

CASSQDSVGSGNTIYF	TRBV18	TRBJ1-3
CASSPGLAGTYREQYF	TRBV5-6	TRBJ2-7
CASSQVRDLSSYNEQFF	TRBV3-1/TRBV3-2	TRBJ2-1
CASSATGGNQPQHF	TRBV5-1	TRBJ1-5
CSASWRTRVSDTQYF	TRBV20-1	TRBJ2-3
CASSDPGHRQFF	TRBV10-1	TRBJ2-1
CASSSHNRGISNQPQHF	TRBV28	TRBJ1-5
CASRSRGPLDTIYF	TRBV19	TRBJ1-3
CASKSTGVGNQPQHF	TRBV27	TRBJ1-5
CASSLMGSGAGRKDTQYF	TRBV28	TRBJ2-3
CASSLGQGGVYEQYF	TRBV27	TRBJ2-7
CASSQEWESGIGYGYEQYF	TRBV4-1	TRBJ2-7
CASSVAGAGGGYNEQFF	TRBV9	TRBJ2-1
CASSLGTRVIKAFF	TRBV28	TRBJ1-1
CARGGGGLALSYEQYF	TRBV5-3	TRBJ2-7
CAISDQAGSTGELFF	TRBV10-3	TRBJ2-2
CASSQVSGYYNEQFF	TRBV14	TRBJ2-1
CASSLVLGTGVQPQHF	TRBV7-9	TRBJ1-5
CASSDQGETYEQYF	TRBV6-1	TRBJ2-7
CASSQGGEGYTF	TRBV4-2	TRBJ1-2
CASSLTQGHLYEQYF	TRBV7-3	TRBJ2-7
CASSVTSERVVNEQFF	TRBV9	TRBJ2-1
CASSAGTGLYEQYF	TRBV18	TRBJ2-7
CASSYRTQGMTDSYEQYF	TRBV6-2/TRBV6-3	TRBJ2-7
CASSLMRQGDSDGYTF	TRBV7-9	TRBJ1-2
CASSDWTGSYEQYF	TRBV14	TRBJ2-7
CASRINGGAYDTQYF	TRBV5-6	TRBJ2-3
CASSMTGNVDEAFF	TRBV19	TRBJ1-1
CASSQEVGRGRHTEAFF	TRBV4-3	TRBJ1-1
CASSFNGQGAEEQFF	TRBV7-3	TRBJ2-1
CSVVGPSGSTGELFF	TRBV29-1	TRBJ2-2
CASSLGGFPYEQYF	TRBV7-9	TRBJ2-7
CASSPGGLQDYNEQFF	TRBV28	TRBJ2-1
CASSLGTGRYSYGYTF	TRBV11-2	TRBJ1-2
CAWSGLRGGGGTDTQYF	TRBV30	TRBJ2-3
CASSQLSTDTQYF	TRBV3-1/TRBV3-2	TRBJ2-3
CASSLGQGTSYEQYF	TRBV5-1	TRBJ2-7
CASSPRLAASTDTQYF	TRBV19	TRBJ2-3
CASSVATGGRANVLTF	TRBV9	TRBJ2-6
CASRQREKLFF	TRBV12-3/TRBV12-4	TRBJ1-4
CASSGDRGQIEAFF	TRBV10-2	TRBJ1-1